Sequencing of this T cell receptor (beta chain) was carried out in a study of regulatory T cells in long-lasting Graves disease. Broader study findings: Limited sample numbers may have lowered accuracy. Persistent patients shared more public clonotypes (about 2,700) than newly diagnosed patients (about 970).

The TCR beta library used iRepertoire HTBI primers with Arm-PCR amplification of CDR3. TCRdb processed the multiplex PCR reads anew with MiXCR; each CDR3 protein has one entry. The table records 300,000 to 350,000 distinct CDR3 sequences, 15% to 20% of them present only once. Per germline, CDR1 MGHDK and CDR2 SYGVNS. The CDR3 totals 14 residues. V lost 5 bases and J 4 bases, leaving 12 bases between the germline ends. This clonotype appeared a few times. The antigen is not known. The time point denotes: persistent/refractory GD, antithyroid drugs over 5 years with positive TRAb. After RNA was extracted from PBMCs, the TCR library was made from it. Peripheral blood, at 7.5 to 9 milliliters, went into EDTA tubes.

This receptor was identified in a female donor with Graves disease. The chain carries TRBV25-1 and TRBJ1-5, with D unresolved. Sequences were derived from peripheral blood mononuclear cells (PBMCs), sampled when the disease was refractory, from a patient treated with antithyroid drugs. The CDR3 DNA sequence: TGTGCCAGCAGTTTAGGCGGATGGAATCAGCCCCAGCATTTT. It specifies CASSLGGWNQPQHF.